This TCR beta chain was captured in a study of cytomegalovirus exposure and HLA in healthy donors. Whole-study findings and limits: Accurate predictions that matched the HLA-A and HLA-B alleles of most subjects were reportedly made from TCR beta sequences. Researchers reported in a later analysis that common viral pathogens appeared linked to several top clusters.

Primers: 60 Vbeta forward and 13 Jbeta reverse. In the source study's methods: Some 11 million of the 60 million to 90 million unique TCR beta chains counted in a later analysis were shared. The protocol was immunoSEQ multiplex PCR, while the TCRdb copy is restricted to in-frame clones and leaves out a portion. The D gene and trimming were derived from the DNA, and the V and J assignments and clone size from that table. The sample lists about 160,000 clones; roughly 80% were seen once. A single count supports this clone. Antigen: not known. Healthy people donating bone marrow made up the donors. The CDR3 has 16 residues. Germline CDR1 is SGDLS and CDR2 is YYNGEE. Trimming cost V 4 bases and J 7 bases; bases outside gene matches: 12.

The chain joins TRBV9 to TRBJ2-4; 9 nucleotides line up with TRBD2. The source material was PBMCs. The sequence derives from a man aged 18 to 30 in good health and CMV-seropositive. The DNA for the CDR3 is TGTGCCAGCAGCCAGAGCGGCGGGAGGGCCTCGAACATTCAGTACTTC. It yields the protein CASSQSGGRASNIQYF.